A single sample is the source of the 8 T cell receptor beta chains below, sequenced in a study of blood T cell repertoires in COVID-19. TCRdb keeps only in-frame clones here, not all; method: immunoSEQ multiplex PCR. The data hold approximately 450,000 clones, with 87% observed a single time. The sequenced sample was PBMCs or T cells enriched from blood (not recorded which). Receptors originate from a woman aged 18-29 years with acute COVID-19.

The J gene is TRBJ1-3, the V gene TRBV5-3; D unclear. TRBV5-3 is classed as an ORF, of uncertain function. The V and J ends lost 3 bases and 2 bases respectively, with 6 bases between them. This CDR3 has 13 amino acids. As DNA, the CDR3 is TGTGCCAGAAGCTGGACTGCTGGAAACACCATATATTTT. It encodes CARSWTAGNTIYF.

V usage is TRBV14 and J usage is TRBJ1-6; D may be TRBD1 (6 bases). V lost 0 bases, J lost 9 bases, and 12 bases lay in between. Germline values: CDR1 SGHDN, CDR2 FVKESK. The CDR3 is 15 amino acids. Here the CDR3 reads CASSQDSTGSSPLHF. The CDR3 DNA sequence: TGTGCCAGCAGCCAAGATTCTACAGGGAGTTCACCCCTCCACTTT.

The chain recombines TRBV19 with TRBJ2-2; D may be TRBD2 (7 bases). The CDR3 totals 15 residues. Trimming cost V 6 bases and J 6 bases, with 17 bases left between them. Germline V gene lookup returns CDR1 LNHDA and CDR2 SQIVND (reference sequence). The CDR3 reads CASSKIQGGPGELFF. CDR3 DNA: TGTGCCAGTAGCAAAATACAGGGAGGGCCCGGGGAGCTGTTTTTT.

The DNA for the CDR3 is TGTGCCATCAGTGGGGAGCGGGGGGGCGGAGAGACCCAGTACTTC. Residues: CAISGERGGGETQYF. The chain joins TRBV10-3 to TRBJ2-5, with 10 bases that match TRBD2. The V segment lost 4 bases and the J segment 4 bases; nucleotides outside the gene matches: 6. This CDR3 is 15 amino acids long. Germline V gives CDR1 ENHRY, CDR2 SYGVKD.

This clone came up once. The chain links TRBV19 to TRBJ2-7; TRBD2 aligns across 7 bases. Germline values: CDR1 LNHDA, CDR2 SQIVND (reference sequence). V was pared by 6 bases and J by 2 bases, with 10 bases of the junction left unmatched. CDR3 length: 15 residues. The CDR3 is CASSARISGTYEQYF. The DNA of the CDR3 is TGTGCCAGTAGCGCAAGGATCAGCGGGACCTACGAGCAGTACTTC. Full variable domain (outside the CDR3, taken from reference TRBV19 and TRBJ2-7): DGGITQSPKYLFRKEGQNVTLSCEQNLNHDAMYWYRQDPGQGLRLIYYSQIVNDFQKGDIAEGYSVSREKKESFPLTVTSAQKNPTAFYLCASSARISGTYEQYFGPGTRLTVT.

The chain recombines TRBV7-9 with TRBJ2-1, with 14 positions matching TRBD2. Trimming at V came to 6 bases and at J to 4 bases, leaving 2 bases not matched to a gene. Germline V CDR1 and CDR2: SEHNR, FQNEAQ (reference sequence). CDR3 size: 15 residues. CDR3 in DNA: TGTGCCAGCAGAGGGACTAGCGGGAGTTACAATGAGCAGTTCTTC. It yields the protein CASRGTSGSYNEQFF. Supplemented by reference TRBV7-9 and TRBJ2-1, the full variable domain reads DTGVSQNPRHKITKRGQNVTFRCDPISEHNRLYWYRQTLGQGPEFLTYFQNEAQLEKSRLLSDRFSAERPKGSFSTLEIQRTEQGDSAMYLCASRGTSGSYNEQFFGPGTRLTVL.

In the case of this clone: The germline gene is not matched at one end of the junction; a read error may be the cause. The chain is built from TRBV7-7 and TRBJ2-2; 12 nucleotides line up with TRBD2. The CDR3 has 17 amino acids. Germline V lookup: CDR1 SSHAT, CDR2 FNYEAQ (reference sequence). CDR3 DNA: TGTGCTAGCAGCTTAGGGACTAGCGGGTCTTTGACCGGGGAGCTGTTTTTT. Translated, it gives CASSLGTSGSLTGELFF.

V gene TRBV6-4 combines with J gene TRBJ1-2; D is perhaps TRBD1 (5 bases). The CDR3 consists of 13 residues. Germline assignment: CDR1 MRHNA and CDR2 SNTAGT. V was pared by 0 bases and J by 6 bases, with 8 bases between. CDR3 loop: CASSDSYRNGYTF. The CDR3 nucleotides are TGTGCCAGCAGTGACTCTTACAGGAATGGCTACACCTTC.